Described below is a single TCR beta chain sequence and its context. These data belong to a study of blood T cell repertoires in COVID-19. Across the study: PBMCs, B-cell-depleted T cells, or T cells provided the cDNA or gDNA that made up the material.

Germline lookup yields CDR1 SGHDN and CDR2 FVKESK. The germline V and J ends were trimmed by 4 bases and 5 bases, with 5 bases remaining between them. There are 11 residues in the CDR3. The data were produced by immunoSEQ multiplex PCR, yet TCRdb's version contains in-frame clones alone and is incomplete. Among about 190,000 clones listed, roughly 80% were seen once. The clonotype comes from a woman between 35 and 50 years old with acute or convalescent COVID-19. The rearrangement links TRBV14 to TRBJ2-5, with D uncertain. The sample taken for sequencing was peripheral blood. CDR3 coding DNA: TGTGCCAGCAGCCTCGGGGAGACCCAGTACTTC. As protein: CASSLGETQYF.